This T cell receptor beta chain was sequenced during a study of early T cells in non-severe SARS-CoV-2 infection. Study-level background: From unsorted whole blood, bulk RNA was sequenced, and the chains remained unpaired. Study-level results: Private and CD4 specificities were missed by VDJdb matching, skewed to anti-spike CD8.

This clonotype has a count of ten or more. Its antigen is unknown. Trimming shortened V by 5 bases and J by 4 bases, and 17 bases separated the two germline ends. Germline CDR1 SGHVS, CDR2 FNYEAQ. This CDR3 comprises 16 residues. Attachment of unique molecular identifiers was made to individual cDNA molecules. TCRdb reprocessed the 5' RACE reads via MiXCR and lists one record per CDR3 protein. The table shows 70,000 or so distinct CDR3 sequences, with about 9.4% occurring only once. Sample: whole blood, taken at baseline. The chain uses TRBV7-6 and TRBJ2-2; possibly TRBD2 for D (5 bases). The clonotype originates from an adult who was a healthcare worker with PCR-confirmed SARS-CoV-2 infection or an uninfected control (not recorded which). The CDR3 here is CASSPRRNRGTGELFF. CDR3 bases: TGTGCCAGCAGCCCCCGACGGAACCGGGGCACCGGGGAGCTGTTTTTT.